The source of this TCR beta chain is a study of beta chain features in type 1 diabetes. Expressed TCRB transcripts were sequenced after all isolated RNA was converted to cDNA. This table comes from immunoSEQ multiplex PCR, and its TCRdb copy is limited to in-frame clones, with some not included. Of approximately 280,000 clones detected, approximately 16% appear once; the ten largest clones hold more than 0.015%. This clone was found a few times. Its matching antigen is unknown. General observations from the study: All four CD4+ subsets from Type 1 diabetes patients carried moderately but significantly shorter TCRB CDR3s.

Material: naive CD4+ T cells from blood. This receptor was taken from a man aged 18 to 29 with type 1 diabetes.

The CDR3 sequence is CATSRAPGPTYEQYF. The DNA for the CDR3 is TGTGCCACCAGCAGAGCCCCAGGGCCAACCTACGAGCAGTACTTC. V usage is TRBV15 and J usage is TRBJ2-7, with a possible D match to TRBD1 (5 bases). The V gene lost 1 base and the J gene lost 2 bases, with 12 bases spanning the gap. CDR1 and CDR2 from the germline V gene are LNHNV and YYDKDF (reference sequence). This CDR3 contains 15 residues.